Below, 30 T cell receptor beta chains from the same sample are listed, as sequenced in a study of T cells in Graves' hyperthyroidism and ophthalmopathy. Researchers took RNA transcripts and amplified the TCR beta CDR3 regions from them. The primer set for the first-round RT-PCR of the TCR CDR3 was HTBI. MiXCR, run by TCRdb on the multiplex PCR reads, gives a single entry per CDR3 protein. The sample records about 350,000 distinct CDR3 sequences, around 15% being singletons. Sequenced material: blood. Receptors originate from a woman aged 55-70 years with Graves' ophthalmopathy.

This clonotype was seen only a few times. The chain is built from TRBV4-1 and TRBJ2-7; perhaps TRBD1 as D (7 bases). Trimming left V 1 base short and J 3 bases short, with 13 bases between. The CDR3 spans 15 residues. Germline CDR1 MGHRA, CDR2 YSYEKL. The CDR3 sequence is CASSQGRDRYYEQYF. The CDR3 DNA sequence: TGCGCCAGCAGCCAAGGGAGGGACAGATACTACGAGCAGTACTTC.

This clonotype was found many times. The chain recombines TRBV5-1 with TRBJ2-7; TRBD2 agrees at 8 bases. Trimming removed 4 bases from V and 9 bases from J; junction bases left unmatched: 6. The CDR3 contains 12 residues. CDR1 and CDR2 from the germline V gene are SGHRS and YFSETQ. The CDR3 bases are TGCGCCAGCAGCCCGGGGGGGCTTGGGCAGTACTTC. Its translation: CASSPGGLGQYF.

In its sample, this clonotype was seen many times. This sequence joins TRBV5-1 and TRBJ2-7; a possible D gene is TRBD2 (6 bases). The CDR3 totals 14 residues. Trimming left V 3 bases short and J 2 bases short, with 12 bases between. In germline, CDR1 is SGHRS, CDR2 YFSETQ. The CDR3 DNA reads TGCGCCAGCAGCTCCGGGACTCCTCCCTACGAGCAGTACTTC. This gives the protein CASSSGTPPYEQYF.

The rearrangement joins TRBV10-1 to TRBJ2-1; 7 nucleotides line up with TRBD2. CDR1 is WNHNN, CDR2 SYGVQD, per germline (reference sequence). The CDR3 spans 12 residues. V shed 3 bases and J 13 bases; nucleotides not matched to a gene: 6. This chain's CDR3 is CASSDPSGHQFF. The CDR3 coding sequence is TGCGCCAGCAGTGACCCTAGCGGTCACCAGTTCTTC.

This clonotype was detected ten times or more. In DNA form, the CDR3 reads TGTGCCAGCAGTTTAAGTCGCGGGAGCCGTTTCACAGATACGCAGTATTTT. Translating it yields CASSLSRGSRFTDTQYF. The chain couples TRBV27 to TRBJ2-3, with 7 bases lining up with TRBD2. Germline values: CDR1 MNHEY, CDR2 SMNVEV (reference sequence). V lost 2 bases and J lost 2; bases outside the gene matches: 10. The CDR3 loop spans 17 amino acids.

On this clonotype: Given a much more abundant clone one base away, this may be a read error. The chain couples TRBV28 to TRBJ1-1, with D possibly matching TRBD1 (5 bases). Germline V gene lookup returns CDR1 MDHEN and CDR2 SYDVKM. Trimming took off 5 bases at V and 4 bases at J, with 14 bases between the two ends. The CDR3 is 14 amino acids. In DNA, the CDR3 is TGTGCCAGCAGTGAAGACAGCTTGGCCACTGAAGCTTTCTTT. This gives the protein CASSEDSLATEAFF.

The chain is built from TRBV14 and TRBJ2-1, with 11 bases aligning to TRBD2. Losses at the gene ends were 4 bases for V and 6 bases for J; bases not matched to a gene: 5. The CDR3 runs to 15 residues. CDR1 SGHDN and CDR2 FVKESK come from the germline V gene. The CDR3 loop reads CASSPLAGVSNEQFF. In DNA, the CDR3 is TGTGCCAGCAGCCCACTAGCGGGAGTTAGCAATGAGCAGTTCTTC.

The CDR3 sequence: CASGGTSTDTQYF. The CDR3 DNA is TGTGCCAGCGGCGGGACAAGCACAGATACGCAGTATTTT. The chain joins TRBV6-1 to TRBJ2-3; D tentatively reads TRBD1 or TRBD2 (6 bases each). This CDR3 region has 13 residues. From germline, CDR1 is MNHNS and CDR2 SASEGT. Trimming pared 8 bases from V and 0 bases from J, leaving 9 bases between.

This clonotype was seen many times. This chain joins TRBV5-1 and TRBJ2-7; TRBD2 aligns across 9 bases. The CDR3 is 14 amino acids. The germline V gene has CDR1 SGHRS and CDR2 YFSETQ. The J segment lost 7 bases and the V segment lost 0 bases, leaving 5 bases of the junction unmatched. CDR3: CASSLDSGSREQYF. DNA of the CDR3: TGCGCCAGCAGCTTGGATAGCGGGAGTAGGGAGCAGTACTTC.

This clonotype appeared many times. The DNA of the CDR3 is TGCGCCAGCAGCTTGCGGCTAGCGGGAGTGTACGAGCAGTACTTC. Translating it yields CASSLRLAGVYEQYF. The chain recombines TRBV5-1 with TRBJ2-7, with TRBD2 identical over 10 bases. With 1 base clipped from V and 4 bases from J, the junction kept 5 bases outside the gene matches. The CDR3 covers 15 residues. CDR1 and CDR2 (germline): SGHRS, YFSETQ. The variable domain in full, with the rest retrieved from reference TRBV5-1 and TRBJ2-7, is KAGVTQTPRYLIKTRGQQVTLSCSPISGHRSVSWYQQTPGQGLQFLFEYFSETQRNKGNFPGRFSGRQFSNSRSEMNVSTLELGDSALYLCASSLRLAGVYEQYFGPGTRLTVT.

This clonotype was seen repeatedly, ten times or more. This chain joins TRBV5-1 and TRBJ2-7; D is unresolved. CDR1 and CDR2 from the germline V gene are SGHRS and YFSETQ. This CDR3 has 14 residues. V was clipped by 1 base and J by 1 base, with 9 bases between them. The CDR3 bases are TGCGCCAGCAGCTTGAGGGAAACGTCCTACGAGCAGTACTTC. It codes for CASSLRETSYEQYF.

This clonotype was detected many times. The chain has TRBV5-1 and TRBJ2-1; D remains unclear. CDR1 SGHRS and CDR2 YFSETQ come from the germline V gene. The CDR3 extends over 14 amino acids. The V end was cut by 6 bases, the J end by 0 bases, with 10 bases between. CDR3 amino acids: CASTIQSSYNEQFF. DNA for the CDR3: TGCGCCAGCACCATACAGAGCTCCTACAATGAGCAGTTCTTC.

This clonotype was seen ten or more times. This chain uses TRBV2 with TRBJ1-6; 9 nucleotides line up with TRBD1. Losses at the gene ends were 5 bases for V and 9 bases for J; bases not matched to a gene: 5. This CDR3 spans 14 amino acids. Germline CDR1 is SNHLY and CDR2 is FYNNEI. The CDR3, as DNA: TGTGCCAGCAGTAACAGGGGGCCCAGTTCACCCCTCCACTTT. This sequence encodes CASSNRGPSSPLHF.

This clonotype has a count of ten or more. V usage is TRBV12-3 or TRBV12-4 and J usage is TRBJ2-1; D tentatively fits TRBD1 or TRBD2 (5 bases each). The CDR3 length is 14 residues. Between the trimmed V and J ends, which lost 7 bases and 7 bases, there was a span of 17 bases. The CDR3 region has the DNA TGTGCCAGCACCCCAACCGGGGCTCCAAATGAGCAGTTCTTC. Amino acids: CASTPTGAPNEQFF.

This chain links TRBV7-8 with TRBJ2-7; D not certain. The CDR3 loop spans 12 amino acids. V shed 5 bases and J shed 6 bases, with 11 bases lying between them. Germline lookup yields CDR1 SGHVS and CDR2 FQNEAQ. CDR3 sequence (DNA): TGTGCCAGCAGCCCCATGAGTAGCGAGCAGTACTTC. It encodes CASSPMSSEQYF.

Note on this clonotype: A much larger clone sits a single nucleotide away, making a read error possible. The chain links TRBV6-1 to TRBJ2-7; the D gene could be TRBD1 or TRBD2 (7 bases each). CDR1 is MNHNS, CDR2 SASEGT, per germline. V lost 6 bases, J lost 4 bases, and 16 bases lay in between. CDR3 length: 14 amino acids. CDR3 DNA sequence: TGTGCCAGCAGGGAACAGGGGAGGGCGTACGAGCAGTACTTC. Its protein is CASREQGRAYEQYF.

This clonotype appeared many times. The gene calls are TRBV28 and TRBJ1-4, with D perhaps matching TRBD1 (5 bases). This CDR3 has 14 amino acids. Between the trimmed V and J ends, which lost 2 bases and 5 bases, there was a span of 9 bases. The germline V gene has CDR1 MDHEN and CDR2 SYDVKM. The CDR3 here is CASSLGGKNEKLFF. The CDR3 DNA follows: TGTGCCAGCAGTTTAGGGGGGAAAAATGAAAAACTGTTTTTT. Variable domain in full (rest from reference TRBV28 and TRBJ1-4): DVKVTQSSRYLVKRTGEKVFLECVQDMDHENMFWYRQDPGLGLRLIYFSYDVKMKEKGDIPEGYSVSREKKERFSLILESASTNQTSMYLCASSLGGKNEKLFFGSGTQLSVL.

The rearrangement links TRBV5-1 to TRBJ2-3, with TRBD2 matching over 9 bases. Per germline, CDR1 SGHRS and CDR2 YFSETQ. V shed 4 bases, J shed 2 bases, and the junction held 8 bases outside the gene matches. The CDR3 sequence is 16 residues long. CDR3 sequence: CASSLYSGRHTDTQYF. The CDR3 DNA follows: TGCGCCAGCAGCCTATACAGCGGGAGGCACACAGATACGCAGTATTTT.

The chain recombines TRBV20-1 with TRBJ2-7, with a weak D call TRBD1 (6 bases). The CDR3 extends over 13 amino acids. Germline CDR1 DFQATT, CDR2 SNEGSKA (reference sequence). CDR3 residues: CSGRDGQYYEQYF. CDR3 bases: TGCAGCGGCCGCGATGGACAGTACTACGAGCAGTACTTC.

This clonotype was counted only a few times. The genes are TRBV4-2 and TRBJ1-2, with a tentative D call TRBD1 (5 bases). The CDR3 consists of 15 residues. Trimming removed 0 bases at V and 6 bases at J, with 14 bases between. Germline assignment: CDR1 LGHNA and CDR2 YNFKEQ. The CDR3: CASSQERSGFHGYTF. The CDR3 nucleotides read TGTGCCAGCAGCCAAGAACGTTCAGGGTTCCATGGCTACACCTTC.

This clonotype was counted ten times or more. The chain is built from TRBV7-9 and TRBJ2-1; D call uncertain. There are 13 residues in the CDR3. The germline V and J ends were trimmed by 1 base and 6 bases, with 7 bases remaining between them. The V gene's germline CDR1 is SEHNR and CDR2 FQNEAQ (reference sequence). The chain's CDR3 is CASSLGWGNEQFF. CDR3 DNA sequence: TGTGCCAGCAGCTTAGGGTGGGGCAATGAGCAGTTCTTC.

This clonotype came up many times. This chain links TRBV7-9 with TRBJ2-5; D may be TRBD1 (5 bases). Trimming took off 3 bases at V and 4 bases at J, with 12 bases between the two ends. The length of the CDR3 is 14 residues. CDR1 is SEHNR, CDR2 FQNEAQ, per germline (reference sequence). The CDR3 DNA reads TGTGCCAGCAGCTTGAATAGGGGTTCAGAGACCCAGTACTTC. Translation gives CASSLNRGSETQYF.

This clonotype was detected ten times or more. V gene TRBV20-1 combines with J gene TRBJ2-5, with TRBD2 matching 12 bases. CDR1 is DFQATT and CDR2 is SNEGSKA in the germline V gene (reference sequence). Trimming cost V 0 bases and J 5 bases; bases outside gene matches: 10. The CDR3 contains 17 residues. CDR3 residues: CSARDRRWLAGGETQYF. In DNA, the CDR3 is TGCAGTGCTAGAGACCGCCGGTGGCTAGCGGGAGGGGAGACCCAGTACTTC.

The chain recombines TRBV11-1 with TRBJ2-1, with 8 bases matching TRBD1. V lost 6 bases to trimming and J lost 2 bases; unmatched junction nucleotides: 12. The CDR3 runs to 17 residues. Germline V gene data show CDR1 as SGHAT and CDR2 as FQDESV (reference sequence). The CDR3 protein is CASRPPSTGGPYNEQFF. As DNA, the CDR3 is TGTGCCAGCAGACCACCCTCAACAGGGGGTCCCTACAATGAGCAGTTCTTC.

A word on this clonotype: Given a much more abundant clone one base away, this may be a read error. The chain links TRBV2 to TRBJ2-7, with unresolved D. The CDR3 covers 11 residues. Germline V CDR1 and CDR2: SNHLY, FYNNEI. CDR3 amino acids: CASGPSYKQYF. The CDR3 DNA sequence: TGTGCCAGCGGGCCCTCCTACAAGCAGTACTTC. Filled out from reference TRBV2 and TRBJ2-7, the complete variable domain reads EPEVTQTPSHQVTQMGQEVILRCVPISNHLYFYWYRQILGQKVEFLVSFYNNEISEKSEIFDDQFSVERPDGSNFTLKIRSTKLEDSAMYFCASGPSYKQYFGPGTRLTVT.

This clonotype was counted many times. The chain couples TRBV18 to TRBJ2-1; 8 positions agree with TRBD1. Trimming removed 4 bases from V and 4 bases from J; junction bases left unmatched: 3. The germline CDR1 and CDR2 sequences are KGHSH and LQKENI. This CDR3 contains 14 residues. The CDR3 nucleotides read TGTGCCAGCTCACGGGACAGGCAGTACAATGAGCAGTTCTTC. It yields the protein CASSRDRQYNEQFF.

Comment on this clonotype: In this CDR3 the conserved last residue, phenylalanine or tryptophan, is missing, so a read error is likely. The V and J genes are TRBV29-1 and TRBJ2-6; unclear D gene. The V and J ends lost 3 bases and 0 bases respectively, with 3 bases between them. The germline V gene encodes CDR1 SQVTM and CDR2 ANQGSEA. The CDR3 spans 13 residues. CDR3 amino acids: CSVDGSGANVLTS. DNA for the CDR3: TGCAGCGTTGATGGCTCTGGGGCCAACGTCCTGACTTCC.

This clonotype was seen ten or more times. The chain is built from TRBV27 and TRBJ1-6; D may be TRBD1 (5 bases). Germline V CDR1 and CDR2: MNHEY, SMNVEV (reference sequence). This CDR3 is built from 16 residues. V dropped 4 bases and J dropped 5 bases, with 15 bases sitting between them. The CDR3 DNA sequence: TGTGCCAGCAGTTCCCCCGGACAAGGGGATAATTCACCCCTCCACTTT. This codes for CASSSPGQGDNSPLHF.

This clonotype was seen repeatedly, ten times or more. The genes are TRBV2 and TRBJ2-5; possibly TRBD1 or TRBD2 for D (5 bases each). Germline V gene sequence: CDR1 SNHLY, CDR2 FYNNEI. V was trimmed by 8 bases and J by 4 bases, leaving 8 bases between them. The CDR3 consists of 11 residues. The CDR3 nucleotides read TGTGCCAGCGACGGGGCAGAGACCCAGTACTTC. Translation: CASDGAETQYF.

This chain links TRBV2 with TRBJ2-5; tentatively, D is TRBD2 (6 bases). The CDR3 runs to 12 residues. V was shortened by 2 bases and J by 12 bases, with 13 bases between the two germline ends. CDR1 SNHLY and CDR2 FYNNEI come from the germline V gene. The CDR3 DNA follows: TGTGCCAGCAGTGAATTTAGGGAGGCGAAGTACTTC. It specifies CASSEFREAKYF.